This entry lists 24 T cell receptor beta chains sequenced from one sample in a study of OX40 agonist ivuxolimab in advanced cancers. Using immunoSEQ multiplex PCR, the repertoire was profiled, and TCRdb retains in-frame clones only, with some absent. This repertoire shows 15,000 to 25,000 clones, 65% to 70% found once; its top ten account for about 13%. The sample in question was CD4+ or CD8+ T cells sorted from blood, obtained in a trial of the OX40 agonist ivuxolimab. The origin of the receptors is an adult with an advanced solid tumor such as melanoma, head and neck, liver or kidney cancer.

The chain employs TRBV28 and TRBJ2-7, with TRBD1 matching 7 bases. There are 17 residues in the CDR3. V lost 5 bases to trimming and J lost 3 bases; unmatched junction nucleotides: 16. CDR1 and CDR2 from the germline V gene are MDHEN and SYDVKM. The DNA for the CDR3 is TGTGCCAGCAGTCTTTCTCTCGATGACGACAGGGACTACGAGCAGTACTTC. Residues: CASSLSLDDDRDYEQYF. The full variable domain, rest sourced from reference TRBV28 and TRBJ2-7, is DVKVTQSSRYLVKRTGEKVFLECVQDMDHENMFWYRQDPGLGLRLIYFSYDVKMKEKGDIPEGYSVSREKKERFSLILESASTNQTSMYLCASSLSLDDDRDYEQYFGPGTRLTVT.

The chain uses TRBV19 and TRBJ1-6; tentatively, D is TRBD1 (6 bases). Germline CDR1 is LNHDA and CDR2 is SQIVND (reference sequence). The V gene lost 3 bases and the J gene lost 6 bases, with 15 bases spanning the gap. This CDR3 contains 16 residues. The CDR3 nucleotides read TGTGCCAGTAGTATGATGGGGGGCCGGGGTAATTCACCCCTCCACTTT. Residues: CASSMMGGRGNSPLHF.

CDR3 sequence reads: CASSPGGSYNEQFF. CDR3 DNA: TGTGCCAGCAGCCCAGGCGGGTCGTACAATGAGCAGTTCTTC. This chain uses TRBV27 with TRBJ2-1, with TRBD2 as a possible D gene (5 bases). V was clipped by 6 bases and J by 4 bases, with 13 bases between them. Per germline, CDR1 MNHEY and CDR2 SMNVEV (reference sequence). This CDR3 has 14 residues.

The DNA of the CDR3 is TGTGCCAGCAGCTTACCCGGGACCACCGGAGGTGAGCAGTTCTTC. Its translation: CASSLPGTTGGEQFF. The chain employs TRBV7-9 and TRBJ2-1; D may match TRBD1 or TRBD2 (5 bases each). V lost 2 bases and J lost 9, with 17 bases in between. The germline V gene encodes CDR1 SEHNR and CDR2 FQNEAQ (reference sequence). The CDR3 length is 15 residues.

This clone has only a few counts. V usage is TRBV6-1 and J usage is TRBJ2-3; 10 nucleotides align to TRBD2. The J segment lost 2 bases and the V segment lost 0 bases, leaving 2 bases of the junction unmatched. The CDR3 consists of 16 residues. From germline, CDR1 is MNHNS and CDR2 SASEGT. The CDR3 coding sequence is TGTGCCAGCAGTGAAGCGCTAGCGGGAGCCACAGATACGCAGTATTTT. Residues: CASSEALAGATDTQYF.

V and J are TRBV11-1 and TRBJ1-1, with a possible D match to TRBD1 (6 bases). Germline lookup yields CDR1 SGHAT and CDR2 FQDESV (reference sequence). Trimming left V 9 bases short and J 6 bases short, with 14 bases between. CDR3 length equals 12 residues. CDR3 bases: TGTGCCAGTATCGGGGGGGCGCCTGAAGCTTTCTTT. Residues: CASIGGAPEAFF. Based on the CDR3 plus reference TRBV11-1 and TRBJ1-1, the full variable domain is EAEVAQSPRYKITEKSQAVAFWCDPISGHATLYWYRQILGQGPELLVQFQDESVVDDSQLPKDRFSAERLKGVDSTLKIQPAELGDSAMYLCASIGGAPEAFFGQGTRLTVV.

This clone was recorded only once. For the CDR3, the DNA is TGTGCCAGCAGTTACTCGAATAGGGGGGGCTCCTACGAGCAGTACTTC. Its protein is CASSYSNRGGSYEQYF. The rearrangement uses TRBV6-6 and TRBJ2-7; D possibly corresponds to TRBD2 (7 bases). The CDR3 is 16 residues long. V was trimmed by 0 bases and J by 0 bases, leaving 12 bases between them. Germline V lookup: CDR1 MNHNY, CDR2 SVGAGI (reference sequence).

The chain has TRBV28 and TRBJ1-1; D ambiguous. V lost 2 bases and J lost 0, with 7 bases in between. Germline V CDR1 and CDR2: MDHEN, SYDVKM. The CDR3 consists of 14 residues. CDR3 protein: CASSLTDLNTEAFF. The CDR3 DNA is TGTGCCAGCAGTTTAACAGACCTGAACACTGAAGCTTTCTTT.

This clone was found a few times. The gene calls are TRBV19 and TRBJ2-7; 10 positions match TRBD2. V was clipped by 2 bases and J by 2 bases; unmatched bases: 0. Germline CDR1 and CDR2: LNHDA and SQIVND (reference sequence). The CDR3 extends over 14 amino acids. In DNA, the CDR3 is TGTGCCAGTAGTATAAGCGGGAGGGCCTACGAGCAGTACTTC. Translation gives CASSISGRAYEQYF.

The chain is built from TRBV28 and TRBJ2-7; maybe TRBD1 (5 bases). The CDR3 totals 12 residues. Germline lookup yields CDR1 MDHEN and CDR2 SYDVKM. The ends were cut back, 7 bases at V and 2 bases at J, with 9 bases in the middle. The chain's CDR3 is CASTRAPYEQYF. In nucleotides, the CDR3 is TGTGCCAGCACCAGGGCTCCCTACGAGCAGTACTTC.

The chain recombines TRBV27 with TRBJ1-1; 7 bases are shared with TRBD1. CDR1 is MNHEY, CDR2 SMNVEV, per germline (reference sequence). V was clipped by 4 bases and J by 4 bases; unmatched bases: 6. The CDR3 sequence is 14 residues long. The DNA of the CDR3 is TGTGCCAGCAGTTGGTCGACAGGGAGCACTGAAGCTTTCTTT. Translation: CASSWSTGSTEAFF.

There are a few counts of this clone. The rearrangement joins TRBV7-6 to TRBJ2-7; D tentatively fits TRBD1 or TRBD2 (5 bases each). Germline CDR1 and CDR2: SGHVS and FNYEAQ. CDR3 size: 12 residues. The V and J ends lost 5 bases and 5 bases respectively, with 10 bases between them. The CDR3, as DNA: TGTGCCAGCAGCCCGGTGGGGGACGAGCAGTACTTC. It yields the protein CASSPVGDEQYF.

CDR3 loop: CASSYVGDEQFF. The CDR3, as DNA: TGTGCCAGCAGTTACGTAGGGGATGAGCAGTTCTTC. The J gene is TRBJ2-1, the V gene TRBV6-5; D might be TRBD1 (5 bases). Trimming removed 2 bases at V and 8 bases at J, with 7 bases between. The CDR3 length is 12 residues. CDR1 is MNHEY, CDR2 SVGAGI, per germline.

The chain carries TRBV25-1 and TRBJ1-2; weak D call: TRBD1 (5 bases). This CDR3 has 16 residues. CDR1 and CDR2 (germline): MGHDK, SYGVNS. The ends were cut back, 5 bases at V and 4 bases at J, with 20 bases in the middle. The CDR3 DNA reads TGTGCCAGCAGTTCCCACTGGGCGGAGGACACCTATGGCTACACCTTC. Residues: CASSSHWAEDTYGYTF.

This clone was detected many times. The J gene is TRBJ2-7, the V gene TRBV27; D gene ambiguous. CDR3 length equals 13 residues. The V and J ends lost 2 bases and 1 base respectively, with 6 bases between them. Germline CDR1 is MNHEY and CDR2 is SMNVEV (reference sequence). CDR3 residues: CASSLGESYEQYF. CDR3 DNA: TGTGCCAGCAGTTTAGGGGAATCCTACGAGCAGTACTTC.

CDR3: CASSPFGDPNTGELFF. DNA for the CDR3: TGTGCCAGCAGTCCCTTCGGGGACCCGAACACCGGGGAGCTGTTTTTT. V and J are TRBV27 and TRBJ2-2; D may match TRBD1 or TRBD2 (5 bases each). Per the germline V gene, CDR1 is MNHEY and CDR2 is SMNVEV (reference sequence). CDR3 length: 16 residues. The V and J ends lost 5 bases and 0 bases respectively, with 13 bases between them.

In nucleotides, the CDR3 is TGTGCCAGCAGCTCCGGGTCTGGTGAAGCTTTCTTT. Residues: CASSSGSGEAFF. The chain is built from TRBV11-2 and TRBJ1-1; D remains ambiguous. This CDR3 has 12 residues. Germline CDR1 and CDR2: SGHAT and FQNNGV. Trimming left V 4 bases short and J 7 bases short, with 10 bases between.

CDR3 bases: TGCAGCGTTGACAGTAACTATGGCTACACCTTC. Residues: CSVDSNYGYTF. The rearrangement links TRBV29-1 to TRBJ1-2, with no clear D. Germline CDR1 and CDR2: SQVTM and ANQGSEA. The CDR3 sequence is 11 residues long. Trimming removed 3 bases at V and 1 base at J, with 3 bases between.

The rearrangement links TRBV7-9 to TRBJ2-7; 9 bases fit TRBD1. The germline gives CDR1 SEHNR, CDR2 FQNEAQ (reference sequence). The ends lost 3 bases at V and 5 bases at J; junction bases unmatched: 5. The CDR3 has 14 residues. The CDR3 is CASSLGQGLHEQYF. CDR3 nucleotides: TGTGCCAGCAGCTTGGGACAGGGTTTACACGAGCAGTACTTC. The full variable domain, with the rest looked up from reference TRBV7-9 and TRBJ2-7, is DTGVSQNPRHKITKRGQNVTFRCDPISEHNRLYWYRQTLGQGPEFLTYFQNEAQLEKSRLLSDRFSAERPKGSFSTLEIQRTEQGDSAMYLCASSLGQGLHEQYFGPGTRLTVT.

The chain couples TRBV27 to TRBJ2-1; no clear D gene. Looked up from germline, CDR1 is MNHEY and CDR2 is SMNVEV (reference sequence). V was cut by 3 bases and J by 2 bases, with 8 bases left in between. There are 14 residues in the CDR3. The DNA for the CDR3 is TGTGCCAGCAGTTTGGGCGTACCCTACAATGAGCAGTTCTTC. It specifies CASSLGVPYNEQFF.

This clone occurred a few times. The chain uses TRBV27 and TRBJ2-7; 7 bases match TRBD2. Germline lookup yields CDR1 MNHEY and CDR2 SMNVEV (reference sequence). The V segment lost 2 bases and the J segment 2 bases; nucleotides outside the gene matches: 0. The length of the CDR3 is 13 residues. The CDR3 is CASSLGTTYEQYF. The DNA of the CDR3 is TGTGCCAGCAGTTTAGGGACTACCTACGAGCAGTACTTC.

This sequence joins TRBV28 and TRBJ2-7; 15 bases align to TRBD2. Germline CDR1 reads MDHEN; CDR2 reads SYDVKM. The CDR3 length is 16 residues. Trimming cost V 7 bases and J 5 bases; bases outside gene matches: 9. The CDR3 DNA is TGTGCCAGCATCAAAAGGACTAGCGGGAGGGCCCACGAGCAGTACTTC. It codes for CASIKRTSGRAHEQYF.

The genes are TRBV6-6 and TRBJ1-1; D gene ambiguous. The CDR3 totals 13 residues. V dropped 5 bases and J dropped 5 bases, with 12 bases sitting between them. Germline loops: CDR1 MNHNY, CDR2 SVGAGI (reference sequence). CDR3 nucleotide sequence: TGTGCCAGCAGTGACCTCGGAGGAACTGAAGCTTTCTTT. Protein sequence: CASSDLGGTEAFF.

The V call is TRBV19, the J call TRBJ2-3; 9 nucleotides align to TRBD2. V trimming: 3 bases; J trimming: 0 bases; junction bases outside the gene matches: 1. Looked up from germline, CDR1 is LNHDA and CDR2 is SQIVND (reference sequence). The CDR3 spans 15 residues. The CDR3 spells CASSISGGSTDTQYF. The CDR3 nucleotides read TGTGCCAGTAGTATTAGCGGGGGCAGCACAGATACGCAGTATTTT.